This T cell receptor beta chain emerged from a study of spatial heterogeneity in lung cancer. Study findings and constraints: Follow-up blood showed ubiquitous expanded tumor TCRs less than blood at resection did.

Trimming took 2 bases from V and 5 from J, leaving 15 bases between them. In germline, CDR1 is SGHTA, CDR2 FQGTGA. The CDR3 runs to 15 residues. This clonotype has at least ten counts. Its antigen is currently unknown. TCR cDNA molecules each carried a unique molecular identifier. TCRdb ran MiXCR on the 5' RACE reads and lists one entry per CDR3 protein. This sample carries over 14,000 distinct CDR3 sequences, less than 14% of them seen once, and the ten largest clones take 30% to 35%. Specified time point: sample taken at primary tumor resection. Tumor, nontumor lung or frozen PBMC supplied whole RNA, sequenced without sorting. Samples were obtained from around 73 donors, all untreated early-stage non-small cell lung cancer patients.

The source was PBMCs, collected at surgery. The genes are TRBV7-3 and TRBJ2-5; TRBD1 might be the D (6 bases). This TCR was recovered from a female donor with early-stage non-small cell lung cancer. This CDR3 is CASSLQGRSDETQYF. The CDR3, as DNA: TGTGCCAGCAGCTTACAGGGGCGAAGCGACGAGACCCAGTACTTC.